These 19 T cell receptor beta chains were all obtained from the same sample, sequenced in a study of blood T cells in healthy people across ages. Alongside a J-beta primer mix, a sample-barcoded 5' primer served in a second PCR lasting about 7 to 11 cycles. From the 5' RACE reads, TCRdb called clonotypes with MiXCR, one entry per CDR3 protein. The sample has about 1,500,000 distinct CDR3 sequences, 28% seen once. The specimen was blood. These receptors all stem from a woman younger than 45 in good health.

This clonotype was seen many times. This chain joins TRBV29-1 and TRBJ2-7; tentative D call: TRBD2 (7 bases). V lost 8 bases and J lost 6, with 17 bases in between. The CDR3 is 12 amino acids. Germline V CDR1 and CDR2: SQVTM, ANQGSEA. CDR3 nucleotides: TGCAGCTCCGAGGGGGGGTTTGGCGAGCAGTACTTC. It encodes CSSEGGFGEQYF.

This clonotype was counted between two and nine times. This rearrangement joins TRBV28 to TRBJ1-1; D may be TRBD1 (5 bases). V lost 3 bases to trimming and J lost 4 bases, with 9 bases between them. This CDR3 comprises 13 residues. CDR1 MDHEN and CDR2 SYDVKM come from the germline V gene. The CDR3 loop is CASSFAGGTEAFF. The CDR3 nucleotides read TGTGCCAGCAGTTTTGCGGGGGGCACTGAAGCTTTCTTT.

In regard to this clonotype: An end of the junction differs from the germline gene, which may be a read error. This rearrangement joins TRBV24-1 to TRBJ1-5, with D unresolved. The germline gives CDR1 KGHDR, CDR2 SFDVKD. The CDR3 is made up of 15 amino acids. As DNA, the CDR3 is TGTGCCACCAGTGATAGAAGTCATAGCAATCGGCCCCAGCATTTT. Its protein is CATSDRSHSNRPQHF.

The table lists this clonotype with many counts. The chain couples TRBV12-3 or TRBV12-4 to TRBJ2-1; possibly TRBD2 for D (5 bases). The CDR3 runs to 11 residues. V was clipped by 5 bases and J by 9 bases, with 8 bases between them. CDR3 amino acids: CASSSGFEQFF. CDR3 nucleotides: TGTGCCAGCAGTAGCGGCTTTGAGCAGTTCTTC.

This chain joins TRBV4-1 and TRBJ1-1; D is perhaps TRBD1 (6 bases). There are 13 residues in the CDR3. Trimming shortened V by 0 bases and J by 10 bases, and 12 bases separated the two germline ends. The germline V gene encodes CDR1 MGHRA and CDR2 YSYEKL. The CDR3 DNA follows: TGCGCCAGCAGCCAAGAAGGCGCCAGGGGAGCTTTCTTT. Amino acids: CASSQEGARGAFF.

This clonotype was found a few times. One end of the junction varies from germline; a read error may be responsible. CDR3 sequence: CASSFLQSTDTQYF. The CDR3 nucleotides read TGTGCCAGCAGCTTTCTACAGAGCACGGATACGCAGTATTTT. This chain joins TRBV7-3 and TRBJ2-3, with no clear D. CDR3 length: 14 amino acids. Germline CDR1 reads SGHTA; CDR2 reads FQGTGA.

This chain connects TRBV7-9 to TRBJ2-3; no clear D gene. The CDR3 runs 14 residues. CDR1 and CDR2 (germline): SEHNR, FQNEAQ (reference sequence). Between the trimmed V and J ends, which lost 5 bases and 0 bases, there was a span of 9 bases. The CDR3, as DNA: TGTGCCAGCAGCACGTCCGCTAGCACAGATACGCAGTATTTT. This translates into CASSTSASTDTQYF. Using reference TRBV7-9 and TRBJ2-3 for the parts outside the CDR3, the full variable domain is DTGVSQNPRHKITKRGQNVTFRCDPISEHNRLYWYRQTLGQGPEFLTYFQNEAQLEKSRLLSDRFSAERPKGSFSTLEIQRTEQGDSAMYLCASSTSASTDTQYFGPGTRLTVL.

This clonotype was detected many times. The chain recombines TRBV29-1 with TRBJ1-4; no firm D call. This CDR3 is 14 amino acids long. The germline CDR1 and CDR2 sequences are SQVTM and ANQGSEA. The ends were cut back, 7 bases at V and 4 bases at J, with 16 bases in the middle. In DNA form, the CDR3 reads TGCAGCGCTTCCCGTGACACCAATAATGAAAAACTGTTTTTT. Translating gives CSASRDTNNEKLFF.

The chain couples TRBV6-2 or TRBV6-3 to TRBJ2-7, with D possibly matching TRBD1 (6 bases). The CDR3 is 16 amino acids. CDR1 and CDR2 (germline): MNHEY, SVGEGT. Trimming took 8 bases from V and 5 from J, leaving 25 bases between them. CDR3 loop: CASRRDTRPSVHEQYF. CDR3 sequence (DNA): TGTGCCAGCCGCAGGGACACCAGACCTTCCGTCCACGAGCAGTACTTC.

The rearrangement uses TRBV5-1 and TRBJ2-7, with TRBD2 identical over 7 bases. The V segment lost 5 bases and the J segment 5 bases; nucleotides outside the gene matches: 13. The germline V gene has CDR1 SGHRS and CDR2 YFSETQ. The CDR3 totals 15 residues. The CDR3 is CASRSLRRGGDEQYF. CDR3 coding DNA: TGCGCCAGCAGGTCCCTTAGGCGGGGAGGGGACGAGCAGTACTTC.

The V and J genes are TRBV7-9 and TRBJ2-7, with 7 bases fitting TRBD1. Germline assignment: CDR1 SEHNR and CDR2 FQNEAQ (reference sequence). CDR3 length: 14 residues. The trim removed 6 bases at V and 2 bases at J, leaving 7 bases unmatched. The CDR3 DNA is TGTGCCAGCAGTACAGGGGCAGAGACCTACGAGCAGTACTTC. This translates into CASSTGAETYEQYF.

This clonotype was detected only a few times. J is TRBJ2-7 and V is TRBV4-3, with TRBD2 as a possible D gene (6 bases). Trimming stripped 1 base from V and 0 bases from J, with 10 bases between. Germline CDR1 LGHNA, CDR2 YSLEER. The CDR3 has 15 amino acids. The CDR3 here is CASSQGISGSYEQYF. CDR3 DNA: TGCGCCAGCAGCCAAGGAATTAGCGGCTCCTACGAGCAGTACTTC.

The gene calls are TRBV12-3 or TRBV12-4 and TRBJ2-1, with D tentatively TRBD1 (6 bases). V lost 7 bases and J 16 bases, leaving 26 bases between the germline ends. The CDR3 covers 14 residues. The CDR3 here is CASTPGHVNTEAFF. In DNA, the CDR3 is TGTGCCAGCACTCCGGGACACGTGAACACTGAAGCTTTCTTC.

Concerning this clonotype: A single base separates this from a much larger clone, so it may be a read error. This rearrangement joins TRBV10-3 to TRBJ2-5; TRBD1 matches at 9 bases. The CDR3 consists of 15 residues. Germline V gene sequence: CDR1 ENHRY, CDR2 SYGVKD. Written as DNA, the CDR3 is TGTGCCGTCAGTGACCCGGACAGGGGTGGAGAGACCCAGTACTTC. Translation: CAVSDPDRGGETQYF.

This clonotype was observed at least ten times. CDR3 DNA: TGCAGTGCTTCCCCTTGGGTCGGGAGGGCCGGGAATGAGCAGTTCTTC. This sequence encodes CSASPWVGRAGNEQFF. The V call is TRBV20-1, the J call TRBJ2-1; 8 bases match TRBD2. From germline, CDR1 is DFQATT and CDR2 SNEGSKA (reference sequence). This CDR3 is built from 16 residues. The junction had 16 bases not matched to a gene; V was cut back by 5 bases and J by 7 bases.

V gene TRBV7-9 combines with J gene TRBJ1-4; a possible D gene is TRBD1 (6 bases). Trimming cost V 3 bases and J 7 bases, with 12 bases left between them. CDR3 length: 14 amino acids. From germline, CDR1 is SEHNR and CDR2 FQNEAQ (reference sequence). The CDR3 DNA reads as TGTGCCAGCAGCTTGCCTGGACAGCGTGAAAAACTGTTTTTT. Residues: CASSLPGQREKLFF.

This clonotype occurred many times. The rearrangement links TRBV29-1 to TRBJ2-5; 9 positions match TRBD1. The V and J ends lost 8 bases and 2 bases, in that order; junction bases with no gene match: 9. Germline values: CDR1 SQVTM, CDR2 ANQGSEA. The CDR3 covers 14 residues. The CDR3 nucleotides read TGCAGCCATAGCGTGGGACAGGGACAAGAGACCCAGTACTTC. Encoded protein: CSHSVGQGQETQYF.

The J gene is TRBJ2-1, the V gene TRBV6-6; TRBD2 might be the D (6 bases). There are 17 residues in the CDR3. Looked up from germline, CDR1 is MNHNY and CDR2 is SVGAGI (reference sequence). V was clipped by 5 bases and J by 5 bases, with 22 bases between them. The CDR3 DNA sequence: TGTGCCAGCAGTACGGGTGGAGGGAGAGTAAGGAACAATGAGCAGTTCTTC. Its protein is CASSTGGGRVRNNEQFF.

The V gene is TRBV15, the J gene TRBJ1-1; D gene unclear. The ends were cut back, 2 bases at V and 0 bases at J, with 7 bases in the middle. Germline V CDR1 and CDR2: LNHNV, YYDKDF (reference sequence). The CDR3 has 14 amino acids. As DNA, the CDR3 is TGTGCCACCAGCAGATCCTTCATGAACACTGAAGCTTTCTTT. Translating gives CATSRSFMNTEAFF.